This T cell receptor (beta chain) was recorded in a study of cytomegalovirus exposure and HLA in healthy donors. The PCR ran on 60 Vbeta and 13 Jbeta primers. Sequencing was performed with immunoSEQ multiplex PCR; in TCRdb, only in-frame clones are kept and a portion is missing. The sample lists under 60,000 clones; approximately 84% were seen once. Study results and caveats: It was 164 TCR beta chains that were listed as cytomegalovirus-associated. Many donors shared some public TCRs, even though most TCR sequences were rare.

V was pared by 3 bases and J by 8 bases, with 10 bases between. CDR3 size: 12 residues. CDR1 MNHEY and CDR2 SMNVEV come from the germline V gene (reference sequence). About this clone itself: Its target is unknown.

The genes are TRBV27 and TRBJ1-2; no firm D call. The sequence was obtained from a man aged 50 or older in good health and CMV-seronegative. Sequenced: PBMCs. The CDR3 here is CASSFLGRGYTF. The CDR3, as DNA: TGTGCCAGCAGTTTCCTAGGCAGAGGCTACACCTTC.